This record covers a single TCR beta chain. All of the isolated RNA was reverse transcribed, so expressed TCRB transcripts were sequenced. Assay used: immunoSEQ multiplex PCR; TCRdb lists only in-frame clones, some missing. The sample has around 300,000 clones, roughly 8% seen once. Germline CDR1 SQVTM, CDR2 ANQGSEA. This CDR3 region has 11 residues. Trimming at V came to 7 bases and at J to 10 bases, leaving 6 bases not matched to a gene. The source of the sample is a study of beta chain features in type 1 diabetes. Sequencing was performed on central memory CD4+ T cells from blood. The chain carries TRBV29-1 and TRBJ1-1, with TRBD1 identical over 10 bases. The clonotype was recovered from a woman aged 18-30 years in good health. In nucleotides, the CDR3 is TGCAGCGCAACCGGGACAGGGGCAGCTTTCTTT. Its translation is CSATGTGAAFF.